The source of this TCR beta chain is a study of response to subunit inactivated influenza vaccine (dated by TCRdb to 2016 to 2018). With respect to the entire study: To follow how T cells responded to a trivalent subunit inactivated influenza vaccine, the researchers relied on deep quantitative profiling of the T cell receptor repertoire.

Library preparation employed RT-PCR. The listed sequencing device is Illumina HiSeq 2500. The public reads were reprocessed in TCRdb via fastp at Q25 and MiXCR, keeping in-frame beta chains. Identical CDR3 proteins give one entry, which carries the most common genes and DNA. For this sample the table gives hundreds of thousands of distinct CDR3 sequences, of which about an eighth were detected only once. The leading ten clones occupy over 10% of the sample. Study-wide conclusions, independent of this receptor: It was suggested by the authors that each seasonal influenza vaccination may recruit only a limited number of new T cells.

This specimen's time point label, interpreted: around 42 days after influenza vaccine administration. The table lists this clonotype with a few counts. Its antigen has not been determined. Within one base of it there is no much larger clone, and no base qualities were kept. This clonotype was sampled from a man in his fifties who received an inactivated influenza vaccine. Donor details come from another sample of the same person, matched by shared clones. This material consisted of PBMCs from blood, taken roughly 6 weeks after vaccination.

For the CDR3, the sequence is CASSVQVTSYEQYF. The DNA reads as follows: TGTGCCAGCAGCGTACAGGTCACCTCCTACGAGCAGTACTTC. The sequence joins TRBV7-9 to TRBJ2-7; D gene: possibly TRBD1, on 5 matching bases. The CDR3, cysteine through phenylalanine, is 14 amino acids long. The retained sequence is limited to the CDR3, 42 bases, with the frame set at the first base. CDR1 is given as SEHNR and CDR2 as FQNEAQ, both from the germline V gene (reference sequence). The V and J ends are trimmed by 5 bases and 0 bases, leaving 11 bases between them.